The 30 T cell receptor beta chains below were found in one sample sequenced in a study of response to subunit inactivated influenza vaccine. Each CDR3 protein is one row after TCRdb ran MiXCR on the RT-PCR reads. The sample has some 540,000 distinct CDR3 sequences, approximately 20% seen once; the top ten hold 2.8%. This sample also belongs to another study, concerning T cells expressing NK-cell markers. As that study records: 5'RACE template switching built TCR beta cDNA with unique molecular identifiers.

The material sequenced was CD4+ T cells sorted from PBMCs, taken about 12 days after vaccination. These receptors originate from a middle-aged man who received an inactivated influenza vaccine.

The genes are TRBV4-3 and TRBJ2-1; the match to TRBD2 covers 8 bases. CDR3 length: 19 residues. J gave up 6 bases and V 1 base, and 17 bases lay outside the gene matches. CDR1 and CDR2 (germline): LGHNA, YSLEER. CDR3 sequence: CASSQGRIGVAGRSNEQFF. The CDR3 DNA follows: TGCGCCAGCAGCCAAGGTCGGATCGGGGTAGCGGGAAGGAGCAATGAGCAGTTCTTC.

In this sample, this clonotype turned up many times. The CDR3 DNA reads TGTGCCAGCAGTTTTTCTGGGGGGGGTGGGACAGATACGCAGTATTTT. This translates into CASSFSGGGGTDTQYF. The chain combines TRBV12-3 or TRBV12-4 with TRBJ2-3; 7 bases align to TRBD2. The CDR3 sequence is 16 residues long. The trim removed 3 bases at V and 3 bases at J, leaving 9 bases unmatched.

This rearrangement joins TRBV7-2 to TRBJ1-1, with D possibly being TRBD1 (6 bases). The V end lost 7 bases, the J end lost 8 bases, and 17 bases lay between the germline ends. Germline V lookup: CDR1 SGHTA, CDR2 FQGNSA. The CDR3 is made up of 13 amino acids. The CDR3 protein is CASNPVGGAEAFF. CDR3 sequence (DNA): TGTGCCAGCAACCCTGTGGGGGGCGCGGAAGCTTTCTTT.

The chain has TRBV20-1 and TRBJ1-4; D remains ambiguous. The CDR3 loop spans 14 amino acids. Germline loops: CDR1 DFQATT, CDR2 SNEGSKA (reference sequence). Trimming shortened V by 1 base and J by 1 base, and 7 bases separated the two germline ends. DNA for the CDR3: TGCAGTGCTAGAGGGAGCCGAACTAATGAAAAACTGTTTTTT. Its translation: CSARGSRTNEKLFF.

This clonotype was counted only a few times. The chain has TRBV27 and TRBJ2-7; the D gene is possibly TRBD1 (5 bases). The CDR3 covers 16 residues. Germline V gene data show CDR1 as MNHEY and CDR2 as SMNVEV (reference sequence). V lost 1 base, J lost 1 base, and 14 bases lay in between. CDR3 bases: TGTGCCAGCAGTTTATACGCAGGTGGGGCTTCCTACGAGCAGTACTTC. Translated: CASSLYAGGASYEQYF.

A few counts support this clonotype. The chain joins TRBV3-1 to TRBJ2-3, with 16 bases fitting TRBD2. This CDR3 comprises 19 residues. V lost 2 bases and J lost 0; bases outside the gene matches: 5. Germline CDR1 reads LGHDT; CDR2 reads YNNKEL (reference sequence). The CDR3 region is CASSQQPGLAGGSTDTQYF. DNA for the CDR3: TGTGCCAGCAGCCAACAGCCGGGACTAGCGGGAGGGAGCACAGATACGCAGTATTTT.

The V and J genes are TRBV6-2 or TRBV6-3 and TRBJ2-7; TRBD2 might be the D (6 bases). The CDR3 loop spans 13 amino acids. V dropped 10 bases and J dropped 2 bases, with 15 bases sitting between them. From germline, CDR1 is MNHEY and CDR2 SVGEGT. The CDR3: CATAWRGTYEQYF. The DNA of the CDR3 is TGTGCCACCGCCTGGAGGGGAACCTACGAGCAGTACTTC.

This chain links TRBV4-3 with TRBJ2-2, with no clear D. V was shortened by 0 bases and J by 6 bases, with 14 bases between the two germline ends. The CDR3 has 16 amino acids. The V gene's germline CDR1 is LGHNA and CDR2 YSLEER. The CDR3 sequence is CASSQERPLGAGELFF. The CDR3 DNA reads TGCGCCAGCAGCCAAGAGCGACCACTCGGTGCCGGGGAGCTGTTTTTT.

V gene TRBV21-1 combines with J gene TRBJ1-1. TRBV21-1 is flagged as a pseudogene. This CDR3 comprises 15 residues. The CDR3 loop is CASSNPVVQNTEAFF. DNA for the CDR3: TGTGCCAGCAGCAATCCCGTGGTCCAGAACACTGAAGCTTTCTTT.

In its sample, this clonotype was seen a few times. The J gene is TRBJ2-5, the V gene TRBV30; D is perhaps TRBD1 or TRBD2 (6 bases each). The CDR3 has 16 amino acids. The V gene's germline CDR1 is GTSNPN and CDR2 SVGIG (reference sequence). The V and J ends lost 4 bases and 5 bases respectively, with 23 bases between them. The DNA for the CDR3 is TGTGCCTGGAATGCGGGGCTGGGCAGGGGTTCGGAGACCCAGTACTTC. Its protein is CAWNAGLGRGSETQYF.

The rearrangement uses TRBV7-9 and TRBJ1-2; D gene uncertain. Germline loops: CDR1 SEHNR, CDR2 FQNEAQ (reference sequence). Trimming shortened V by 0 bases and J by 4 bases, and 9 bases separated the two germline ends. The CDR3 is 14 residues long. In nucleotides, the CDR3 is TGTGCCAGCAGCTTAGCGAAAAACAGCTATGGCTACACCTTC. Encoded protein: CASSLAKNSYGYTF.

The chain recombines TRBV28 with TRBJ2-3; 8 bases agree with TRBD2. V trimming: 5 bases; J trimming: 5 bases; junction bases outside the gene matches: 9. Germline V gene sequence: CDR1 MDHEN, CDR2 SYDVKM. The CDR3 consists of 15 residues. CDR3 residues: CASSTVAGLGDTQYF. CDR3 DNA sequence: TGTGCCAGCAGTACCGTAGCGGGATTGGGAGATACGCAGTATTTT.

The rearrangement links TRBV5-1 to TRBJ1-1; 8 bases line up with TRBD1. The CDR3 spans 15 residues. Germline lookup yields CDR1 SGHRS and CDR2 YFSETQ. V shed 3 bases, J shed 0 bases, and the junction held 4 bases outside the gene matches. CDR3 DNA: TGCGCCAGCAGCTCCCAGACAGGGGTGAACACTGAAGCTTTCTTT. It translates to CASSSQTGVNTEAFF.

This rearrangement joins TRBV6-4 to TRBJ2-1; D ambiguous. This CDR3 contains 17 residues. V lost 0 bases, J lost 3 bases, and 15 bases lay in between. Germline assignment: CDR1 MRHNA and CDR2 SNTAGT. The CDR3: CASSDSSTCVLYNEQFF. CDR3 nucleotide sequence: TGTGCCAGCAGTGACTCGAGTACTTGTGTACTCTACAATGAGCAGTTCTTC.

The chain recombines TRBV29-1 with TRBJ2-7, with unresolved D. There are 13 residues in the CDR3. CDR1 SQVTM and CDR2 ANQGSEA come from the germline V gene. V was shortened by 4 bases and J by 3 bases, with 13 bases between the two germline ends. The CDR3 here is CSVVPTSIYEQYF. The CDR3 DNA sequence: TGCAGCGTTGTTCCGACTTCCATCTACGAGCAGTACTTC.

The gene calls are TRBV9 and TRBJ2-5; TRBD1 matches at 9 bases. The V segment lost 2 bases and the J segment 4 bases; nucleotides outside the gene matches: 9. This CDR3 is built from 16 residues. CDR1 and CDR2 (germline): SGDLS, YYNGEE. CDR3 amino acids: CASSVLNRGLGETQYF. CDR3 DNA sequence: TGTGCCAGCAGCGTCCTGAACAGGGGGCTAGGAGAGACCCAGTACTTC.

The rearrangement uses TRBV20-1 and TRBJ1-6, with 9 bases matching TRBD1. Unmatched junction bases numbered 4, after V lost 1 base and J lost 9 bases. Germline V lookup: CDR1 DFQATT, CDR2 SNEGSKA (reference sequence). This CDR3 contains 14 residues. CDR3 DNA sequence: TGCAGTGCTAGAGCGGGACAGGGTAGTTCACCCCTCCACTTT. Protein product: CSARAGQGSSPLHF.

CDR3 sequence (DNA): TGTGCCAGCAGCTTAGATGGGCATTCCTACGAGCAGTACTTC. Amino acids: CASSLDGHSYEQYF. This rearrangement joins TRBV11-2 to TRBJ2-7, with D unclear. CDR3 length: 14 residues. CDR1 and CDR2 from the germline V gene are SGHAT and FQNNGV. With 0 bases removed from V and 1 base from J, the gap between germline ends came to 7 bases.

V usage is TRBV5-6 and J usage is TRBJ1-2, with no clear D. V shed 3 bases and J shed 3 bases, with 12 bases lying between them. This CDR3 is 14 amino acids long. Germline V gene sequence: CDR1 SGHDT, CDR2 YYEEEE. For the CDR3, the DNA is TGTGCCAGCAGCTGGGAGTCGGCCTACTATGGCTACACCTTC. As protein: CASSWESAYYGYTF.

This clonotype was observed a handful of times. V is TRBV5-1 and J is TRBJ1-1, with 7 bases lining up with TRBD1. CDR1 and CDR2 (germline): SGHRS, YFSETQ. Trimming took 3 bases from V and 1 from J; bases not matched to a gene: 6. The CDR3 sequence is 15 residues long. The DNA of the CDR3 is TGCGCCAGCAGCTATTCTCGACAGGGGAACACTGAAGCTTTCTTT. As protein: CASSYSRQGNTEAFF.

This rearrangement joins TRBV10-3 to TRBJ2-3; 9 bases fit TRBD1. V lost 6 bases, J lost 1 base, and 5 bases stayed unmatched. The CDR3 is made up of 15 amino acids. From germline, CDR1 is ENHRY and CDR2 SYGVKD. CDR3 protein: CAISAGQGGTDTQYF. CDR3 sequence (DNA): TGTGCCATCAGCGCGGGACAGGGAGGCACAGATACGCAGTATTTT.

This clonotype was counted many times. This chain connects TRBV28 to TRBJ2-1, with 12 bases fitting TRBD2. Germline V CDR1 and CDR2: MDHEN, SYDVKM. J was trimmed by 14 bases and V by 3 bases; bases with no gene match: 8. The CDR3 has 14 amino acids. CDR3 coding DNA: TGTGCCAGCAGTTTCAACCGACTAGCGGGGGTAGAGTTCTTC. It encodes CASSFNRLAGVEFF.

This clonotype was found a few times. CDR3 bases: TGCGCCAGCAGCATCCGAGCGGGAGGGACCTACAATGAGCAGTTCTTC. Protein product: CASSIRAGGTYNEQFF. V is TRBV5-1 and J is TRBJ2-1; 10 bases align to TRBD2. This CDR3 spans 16 amino acids. Germline V gene lookup returns CDR1 SGHRS and CDR2 YFSETQ. J gave up 2 bases and V 4 bases, and 6 bases lay outside the gene matches.

The J gene is TRBJ2-7, the V gene TRBV28; TRBD1 agrees at 7 bases. The CDR3 extends over 15 amino acids. Per the germline V gene, CDR1 is MDHEN and CDR2 is SYDVKM. J gave up 2 bases and V 6 bases, and 10 bases lay outside the gene matches. The CDR3 sequence is CASSSTGVVPYEQYF. As DNA, the CDR3 is TGTGCCAGCAGCTCTACAGGGGTGGTTCCCTACGAGCAGTACTTC. The full variable domain, in which reference TRBV28 and TRBJ2-7 provide the parts outside the CDR3, is DVKVTQSSRYLVKRTGEKVFLECVQDMDHENMFWYRQDPGLGLRLIYFSYDVKMKEKGDIPEGYSVSREKKERFSLILESASTNQTSMYLCASSSTGVVPYEQYFGPGTRLTVT.

This clonotype came up many times. The V gene is TRBV4-2, the J gene TRBJ2-2; possible D gene TRBD1, 6 bases. Trimming pared 1 base from V and 0 bases from J, leaving 6 bases between. Germline V gene sequence: CDR1 LGHNA, CDR2 YNFKEQ. This CDR3 is built from 15 residues. The CDR3 region has the DNA TGTGCCAGCAGCCAAGCAGGGGCGAACACCGGGGAGCTGTTTTTT. It encodes CASSQAGANTGELFF.

In this sample, this clonotype turned up a few times. Here the CDR3 DNA reads TGTGCCAGCAGCTTCAGTAGCGGGAGGTCGCAGTTCTTC. Translating it yields CASSFSSGRSQFF. The rearrangement joins TRBV7-9 to TRBJ2-1; 10 bases are shared with TRBD2. The J segment lost 12 bases and the V segment lost 3 bases, leaving 5 bases of the junction unmatched. Germline lookup yields CDR1 SEHNR and CDR2 FQNEAQ (reference sequence). This CDR3 has 13 residues.

This chain links TRBV27 with TRBJ1-5; D is perhaps TRBD1 (5 bases). V lost 4 bases, J lost 6 bases, and 13 bases lay in between. Germline V lookup: CDR1 MNHEY, CDR2 SMNVEV (reference sequence). This CDR3 is 14 amino acids long. CDR3 nucleotide sequence: TGTGCCAGCAGTTCCCGGCAGGGCCTTCAGCCCCAGCATTTT. The encoded protein is CASSSRQGLQPQHF.

V is TRBV19 and J is TRBJ2-3; D is perhaps TRBD2 (5 bases). This CDR3 region has 14 residues. Trimming cost V 10 bases and J 0 bases, with 14 bases left between them. Germline CDR1 reads LNHDA; CDR2 reads SQIVND (reference sequence). The CDR3 sequence: CATTRTGSTDTQYF. The CDR3 DNA follows: TGTGCCACCACTCGGACGGGGAGCACAGATACGCAGTATTTT.

Many counts were recorded for this clonotype. V and J are TRBV11-2 and TRBJ2-5; 11 nucleotides align to TRBD2. The CDR3 is 16 residues long. Germline CDR1 SGHAT, CDR2 FQNNGV. V dropped 4 bases and J dropped 2; count of bases not matched to a gene: 6. This chain's CDR3 is CASSYNLAGGQETQYF. The CDR3 DNA reads as TGTGCCAGCAGCTACAACCTAGCGGGGGGACAAGAGACCCAGTACTTC.

V and J are TRBV2 and TRBJ2-7; D is uncertain. The germline V gene has CDR1 SNHLY and CDR2 FYNNEI. The CDR3 totals 13 residues. Trimming took off 0 bases at V and 4 bases at J, with 7 bases between the two ends. CDR3 bases: TGTGCCAGCAGTGAAGCTCAACGGTACGAGCAGTACTTC. Protein sequence: CASSEAQRYEQYF.